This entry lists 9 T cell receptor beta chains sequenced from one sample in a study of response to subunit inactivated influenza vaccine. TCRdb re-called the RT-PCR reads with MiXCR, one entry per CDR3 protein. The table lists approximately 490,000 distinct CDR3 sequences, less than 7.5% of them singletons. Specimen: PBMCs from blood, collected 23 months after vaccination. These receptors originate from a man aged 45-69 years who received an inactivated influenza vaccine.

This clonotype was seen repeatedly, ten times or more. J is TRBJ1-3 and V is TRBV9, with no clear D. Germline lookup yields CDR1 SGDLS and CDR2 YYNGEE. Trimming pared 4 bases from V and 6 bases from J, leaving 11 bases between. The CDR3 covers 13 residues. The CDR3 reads CASSRVVENTIYF. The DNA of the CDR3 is TGTGCCAGCAGCAGGGTCGTCGAAAACACCATATATTTT.

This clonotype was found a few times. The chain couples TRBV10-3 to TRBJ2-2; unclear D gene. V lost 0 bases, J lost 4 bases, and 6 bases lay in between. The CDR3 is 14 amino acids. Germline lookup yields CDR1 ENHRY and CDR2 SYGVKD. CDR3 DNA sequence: TGTGCCATCAGTGAGTCCGGGTTCACCGGGGAGCTGTTTTTT. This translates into CAISESGFTGELFF.

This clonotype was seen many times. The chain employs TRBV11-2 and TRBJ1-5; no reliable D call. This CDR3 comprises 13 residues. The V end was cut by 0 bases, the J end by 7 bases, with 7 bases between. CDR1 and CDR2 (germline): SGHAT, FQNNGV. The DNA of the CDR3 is TGTGCCAGCAGCTTAGATCCCCTCCAGCCCCAGCATTTT. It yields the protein CASSLDPLQPQHF.

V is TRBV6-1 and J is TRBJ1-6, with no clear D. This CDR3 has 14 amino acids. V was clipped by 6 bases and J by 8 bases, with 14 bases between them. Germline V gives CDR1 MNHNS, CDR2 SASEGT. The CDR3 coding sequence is TGTGCCAGCAGGTCCGGGATTAAGGATTCACCCCTCCACTTT. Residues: CASRSGIKDSPLHF.

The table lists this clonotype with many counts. The CDR3 is CASSSDYLSSYNEQFF. DNA of the CDR3: TGTGCCAGCAGCTCCGACTACTTGAGCTCCTACAATGAGCAGTTCTTC. V usage is TRBV5-4 and J usage is TRBJ2-1, with D tentatively TRBD2 (5 bases). The CDR3 has 16 residues. Germline CDR1 reads SGHNT; CDR2 reads YYREEE (reference sequence). The V gene lost 3 bases and the J gene lost 0 bases, with 13 bases spanning the gap.

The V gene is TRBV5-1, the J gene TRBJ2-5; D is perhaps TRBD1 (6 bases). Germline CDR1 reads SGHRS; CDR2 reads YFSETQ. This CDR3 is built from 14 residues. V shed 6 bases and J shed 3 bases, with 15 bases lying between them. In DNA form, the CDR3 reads TGCGCCAGCAAGCGAGGACAGACTGAAGAGACCCAGTACTTC. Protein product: CASKRGQTEETQYF.

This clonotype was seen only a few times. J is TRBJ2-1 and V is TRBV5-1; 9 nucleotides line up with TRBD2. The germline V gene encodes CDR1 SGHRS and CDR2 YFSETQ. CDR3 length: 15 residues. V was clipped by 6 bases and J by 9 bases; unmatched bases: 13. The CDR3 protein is CASKGIAGDQAEQFF. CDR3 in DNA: TGCGCCAGCAAGGGCATAGCGGGAGATCAAGCTGAGCAGTTCTTC.

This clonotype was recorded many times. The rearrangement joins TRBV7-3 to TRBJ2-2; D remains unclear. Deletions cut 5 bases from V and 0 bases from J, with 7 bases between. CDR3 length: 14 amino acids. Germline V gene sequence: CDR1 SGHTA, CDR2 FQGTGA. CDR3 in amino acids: CASSHDSNTGELFF. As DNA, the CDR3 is TGTGCCAGCAGCCACGACTCGAACACCGGGGAGCTGTTTTTT.

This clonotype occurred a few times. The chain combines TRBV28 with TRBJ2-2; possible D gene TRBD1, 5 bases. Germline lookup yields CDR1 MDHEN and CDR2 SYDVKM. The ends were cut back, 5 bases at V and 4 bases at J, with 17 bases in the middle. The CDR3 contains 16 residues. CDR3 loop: CASSPPHAGRTGELFF. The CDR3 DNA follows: TGTGCCAGCAGTCCTCCCCACGCAGGGCGCACCGGGGAGCTGTTTTTT.